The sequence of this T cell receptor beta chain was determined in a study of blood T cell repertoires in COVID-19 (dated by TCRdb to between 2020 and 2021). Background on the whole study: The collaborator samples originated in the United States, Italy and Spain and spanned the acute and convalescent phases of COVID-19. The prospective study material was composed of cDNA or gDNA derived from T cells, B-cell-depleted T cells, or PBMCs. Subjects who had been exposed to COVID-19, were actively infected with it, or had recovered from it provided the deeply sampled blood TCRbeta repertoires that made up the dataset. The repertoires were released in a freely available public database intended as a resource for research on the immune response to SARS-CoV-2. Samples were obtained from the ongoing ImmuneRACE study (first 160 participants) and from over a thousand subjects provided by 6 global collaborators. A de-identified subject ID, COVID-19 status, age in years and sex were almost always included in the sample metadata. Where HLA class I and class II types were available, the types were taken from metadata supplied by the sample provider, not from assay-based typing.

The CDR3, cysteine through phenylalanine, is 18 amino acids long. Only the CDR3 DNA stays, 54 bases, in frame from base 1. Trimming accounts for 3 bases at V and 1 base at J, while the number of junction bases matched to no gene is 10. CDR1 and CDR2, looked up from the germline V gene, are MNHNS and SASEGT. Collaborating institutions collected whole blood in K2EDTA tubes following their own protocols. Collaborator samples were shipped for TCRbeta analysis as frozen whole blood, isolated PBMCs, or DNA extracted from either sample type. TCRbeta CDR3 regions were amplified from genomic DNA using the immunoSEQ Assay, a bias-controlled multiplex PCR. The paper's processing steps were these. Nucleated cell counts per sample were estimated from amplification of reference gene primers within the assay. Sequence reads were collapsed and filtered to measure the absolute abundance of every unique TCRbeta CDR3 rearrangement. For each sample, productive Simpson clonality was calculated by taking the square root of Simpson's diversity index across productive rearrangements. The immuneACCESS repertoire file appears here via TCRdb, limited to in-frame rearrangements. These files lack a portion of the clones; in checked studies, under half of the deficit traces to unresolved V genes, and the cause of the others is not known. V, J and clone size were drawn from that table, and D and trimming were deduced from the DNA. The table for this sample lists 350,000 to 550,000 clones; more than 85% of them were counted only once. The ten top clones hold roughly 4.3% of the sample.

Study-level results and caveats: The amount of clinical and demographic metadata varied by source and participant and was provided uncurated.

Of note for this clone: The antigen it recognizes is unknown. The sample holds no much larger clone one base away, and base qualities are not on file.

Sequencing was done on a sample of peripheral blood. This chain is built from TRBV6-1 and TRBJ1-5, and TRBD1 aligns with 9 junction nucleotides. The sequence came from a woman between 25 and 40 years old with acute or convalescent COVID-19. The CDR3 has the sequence CASSDSGQGFFSNQPQHF. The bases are TGTGCCAGCAGTGATTCTGGACAGGGGTTTTTCAGCAATCAGCCCCAGCATTTT.